The rows below give T cell receptor beta chains drawn from one sample of a study of blood T cell repertoires in COVID-19. TCRdb's copy holds only in-frame clones and misses some; the assay was immunoSEQ multiplex PCR. The sample has approximately 82,000 clones; about four fifths are singletons. The sample was peripheral blood. Receptors were obtained from a woman in her 70s with acute or convalescent COVID-19. The CDR3 runs from the conserved cysteine through the conserved F or W. A D gene is named only where the DNA matches it firmly. Clone size is stated in some rows and not others, as once, few, many or a class when expanded.

J gene | V gene | clone size | D gene | CDR3 protein | CDR3 DNA
TRBJ1-4 | TRBV19 | few | - | CASTSGGGSEKLFF | TGTGCCAGTACCTCCGGGGGCGGGAGTGAAAAACTGTTTTTT
TRBJ1-5 | TRBV6-6 | few | TRBD1 | CASSSQGGENQPQHF | TGTGCCAGCAGCTCCCAGGGGGGCGAAAATCAGCCCCAGCATTTT
TRBJ2-1 | TRBV6-5 | - | - | CASRKTGMNEQFF | TGTGCCAGCAGAAAAACGGGAATGAATGAGCAGTTCTTC
TRBJ2-3 | TRBV5-5 | - | - | CASSLIAEGDTQYF | TGTGCCAGCAGCTTGATAGCGGAGGGGGATACGCAGTATTTT
TRBJ2-7 | TRBV11-3 | - | - | CASSSPYEQYF | TGTGCCAGCAGCAGCCCCTACGAGCAGTACTTC
TRBJ1-1 | TRBV19 | - | - | CATSPGWHTEAFF | TGTGCCACCTCCCCAGGCTGGCACACTGAAGCTTTCTTT
TRBJ1-5 | TRBV30 | - | - | CAWSVHDWGQATYNNQPQHF | TGTGCCTGGAGTGTACACGATTGGGGGCAGGCCACCTACAACAATCAGCCCCAGCATTTT
TRBJ1-1 | TRBV6-5 | - | TRBD1 | CASSPDRENTEAFF | TGTGCCAGCAGTCCTGACAGGGAGAACACTGAAGCTTTCTTT
TRBJ2-1 | TRBV29-1 | - | TRBD2 | CSVVGGRAEQFF | TGCAGCGTTGTGGGGGGGAGAGCTGAGCAGTTCTTC
TRBJ1-2 | TRBV3-1/TRBV3-2 | - | - | CASSQDLIYGYTF | TGTGCCAGCAGCCAAGATCTAATTTATGGCTACACCTTC
TRBJ2-1 | TRBV7-3 | - | - | CASSLLRRDRGNEQFF | TGTGCCAGCAGCTTATTAAGGCGGGACCGAGGCAATGAGCAGTTCTTC
TRBJ2-2 | TRBV3-1/TRBV3-2 | - | - | CASSQDYATTNTGELFF | TGTGCCAGCAGCCAAGATTATGCTACCACCAACACCGGGGAGCTGTTTTTT
TRBJ2-3 | TRBV10-3 | - | TRBD2 | CAISKTSADTQYF | TGTGCCATCAGTAAAACTAGCGCAGATACGCAGTATTTT
TRBJ1-2 | TRBV6-2/TRBV6-3 | - | - | CASSSLSNYGYTF | TGTGCCAGCAGTTCATTGTCTAACTATGGCTACACCTTC
TRBJ2-3 | TRBV6-2/TRBV6-3 | few | TRBD2 | CASSSLLAGGYTQYF | TGTGCCAGCAGTTCTCTACTAGCGGGCGGTTATACGCAGTATTTT
TRBJ2-7 | TRBV7-2 | - | - | CASSSQQGGEQYF | TGTGCCAGCAGCTCTCAGCAGGGCGGCGAGCAGTACTTC
TRBJ1-4 | TRBV5-1 | - | - | CASSTRQSEKLFF | TGCGCCAGCAGCACGCGACAGAGTGAAAAACTGTTTTTT
TRBJ2-5 | TRBV27 | - | - | CASSPRRIQETQYF | TGTGCCAGCAGTCCTAGGAGGATTCAAGAGACCCAGTACTTC
TRBJ2-2 | TRBV19 | once | - | CASCPRGGVTGELFF | TGTGCCAGTTGCCCTAGGGGTGGGGTGACCGGGGAGCTGTTTTTT
TRBJ2-7 | TRBV7-9 | - | TRBD2 | CASSGPGTSGRADLYEQYF | TGTGCCAGCAGCGGACCCGGGACTAGCGGGAGGGCCGATTTGTACGAGCAGTACTTC
TRBJ2-5 | TRBV14 | - | TRBD2 | CASSLRLAGEETQYF | TGTGCCAGCAGCCTGCGACTAGCGGGAGAAGAGACCCAGTACTTC
TRBJ2-5 | TRBV3-1/TRBV3-2 | - | - | CASSQLAQKETQYF | TGTGCCAGCAGCCAACTAGCGCAAAAAGAGACCCAGTACTTC
TRBJ2-7 | TRBV10-1 | - | TRBD2 | CASSEFGGRSSYEQYF | TGCGCCAGCAGTGAGTTTGGCGGGAGGTCTTCCTACGAGCAGTACTTC
TRBJ1-2 | TRBV3-1/TRBV3-2 | few | - | CASSQALGYTF | TGTGCCAGCAGCCAAGCACTCGGCTACACCTTC
TRBJ2-7 | TRBV5-6 | once | TRBD2 | CASSLDQAGGEEQYF | TGTGCCAGCAGCTTGGATCAAGCGGGAGGCGAGGAGCAGTACTTC
TRBJ2-1 | TRBV5-6 | - | TRBD2 | CASSLALAGGTYNEQFF | TGTGCCAGCAGCTTGGCCTTAGCGGGAGGAACCTACAATGAGCAGTTCTTC
TRBJ2-1 | TRBV5-1 | - | TRBD2 | CASSIASGSTHEQFF | TGCGCCAGCAGCATTGCCAGCGGGAGTACCCATGAGCAGTTCTTC
TRBJ2-1 | TRBV6-1 | - | - | CASSDRQRYNEQFF | TGTGCCAGCAGTGACCGACAGCGATACAATGAGCAGTTCTTC
TRBJ1-5 | TRBV19 | - | TRBD1 | CASRLQGGPPYQPQHF | TGTGCCAGTAGACTACAGGGGGGGCCCCCCTATCAGCCCCAGCATTTT
TRBJ2-7 | TRBV7-2 | - | - | CASSLGPVREQYF | TGTGCCAGCAGCTTAGGCCCAGTCCGCGAGCAGTACTTC
TRBJ2-2 | TRBV5-1 | - | TRBD2 | CASSFTSGTFVRAGELFF | TGCGCCAGCAGCTTCACTAGCGGGACCTTCGTTAGGGCCGGGGAGCTGTTTTTT
TRBJ1-2 | TRBV2 | - | TRBD1 | CASSADRGSPTF | TGTGCCAGCAGTGCGGACAGGGGATCCCCCACCTTC
TRBJ1-3 | TRBV3-1/TRBV3-2 | - | - | CASSQTYGAGNTIYF | TGTGCCAGCAGCCAAACCTACGGTGCTGGAAACACCATATATTTT
TRBJ1-2 | TRBV2 | - | TRBD1 | CASSATGRNNGYTF | TGTGCCAGCAGTGCGACAGGGAGAAACAATGGCTACACCTTC
TRBJ1-1 | TRBV5-1 | - | TRBD1 | CASSLSGTGGMNTEAFF | TGCGCCAGCAGCTTATCCGGGACAGGGGGGATGAACACTGAAGCTTTCTTT
TRBJ2-1 | TRBV11-3 | - | TRBD2 | CASSPTSGHNEQFF | TGTGCCAGCAGCCCGACTAGCGGGCACAATGAGCAGTTCTTC
TRBJ1-2 | TRBV2 | - | - | CASSQGLYGYTF | TGTGCCAGCAGCCAGGGCCTCTATGGCTACACCTTC
TRBJ2-7 | TRBV13 | - | - | CASSSPTRNPYEQYF | TGTGCCAGCAGCTCCCCGACTAGAAACCCCTACGAGCAGTACTTC
TRBJ1-2 | TRBV11-2 | - | - | CASSLVRGNYGYTF | TGTGCCAGCAGCTTAGTTCGGGGGAACTATGGCTACACCTTC
TRBJ2-2 | TRBV19 | - | - | CASCDLNRAGELFF | TGTGCCAGTTGTGACCTCAACCGGGCCGGGGAGCTGTTTTTT
TRBJ2-1 | TRBV5-4 | once | TRBD1 | CASSLRQGALNEQFF | TGTGCCAGCAGCCTCCGACAGGGGGCTTTGAATGAGCAGTTCTTC
TRBJ2-1 | TRBV6-5 | - | - | CASIIRAGMYNEQFF | TGTGCCAGCATTATCCGAGCAGGGATGTACAATGAGCAGTTCTTC
TRBJ2-7 | TRBV5-4 | - | - | CASSGQKQGYEQYF | TGTGCCAGCAGCGGGCAAAAACAAGGCTACGAGCAGTACTTC
TRBJ2-5 | TRBV5-1 | - | TRBD1 | CASSFGQGRETQYF | TGCGCCAGCAGCTTCGGACAGGGCCGGGAGACCCAGTACTTC
TRBJ2-7 | TRBV5-8 | - | TRBD1 | CASSGEDRVVGEQYF | TGTGCCAGCAGCGGAGAGGACAGGGTGGTTGGGGAGCAGTACTTC
TRBJ2-7 | TRBV14 | - | TRBD2 | CASSRIPGTSGSDYEQYF | TGTGCCAGCAGCCGTATTCCCGGGACTAGCGGGTCTGACTACGAGCAGTACTTC
TRBJ1-2 | TRBV19 | - | - | CASKNTGYYGYTF | TGTGCCAGTAAGAACACAGGCTACTATGGCTACACCTTC
TRBJ2-2 | TRBV19 | - | TRBD2 | CASTQTSGSIGELFF | TGTGCCAGTACTCAGACTAGCGGGAGTATCGGGGAGCTGTTTTTT
TRBJ2-3 | TRBV7-9 | - | - | CASSPRVVDTQYF | TGTGCCAGCAGCCCTCGAGTTGTAGATACGCAGTATTTT
TRBJ2-7 | TRBV10-3 | - | - | CAISGAYEQYF | TGTGCCATCAGTGGAGCCTACGAGCAGTACTTC
TRBJ1-4 | TRBV21-1 | - | - | CASPRGEANEKLFF | TGTGCCAGCCCCAGGGGCGAGGCTAATGAAAAACTGTTTTTT
TRBJ2-3 | TRBV4-1 | - | - | CASSQGRGAITDTQYF | TGCGCCAGCAGCCAAGGTCGGGGGGCCATAACAGATACGCAGTATTTT
TRBJ2-1 | TRBV30 | - | - | CAWSSGLARGGLKFF | TGTGCCTGGAGTTCGGGACTTGCTAGGGGAGGCCTGAAGTTCTTC
TRBJ2-5 | TRBV5-1 | - | - | CASERRGETQYF | TGCGCCAGCGAGCGTAGGGGAGAGACCCAGTACTTC
TRBJ1-2 | TRBV18 | few | - | CASSPVTGRGLIYGYTF | TGTGCCAGCTCACCAGTCACCGGGAGGGGACTAATCTATGGCTACACCTTC
TRBJ2-3 | TRBV4-2 | - | - | CASSQPQGRSDTQYF | TGTGCCAGCAGCCAGCCACAGGGTAGGTCAGATACGCAGTATTTT
TRBJ1-5 | TRBV19 | - | TRBD1 | CASSPLPGQGATQPQHF | TGTGCCAGTAGTCCCCTTCCGGGACAGGGGGCGACTCAGCCCCAGCATTTT
TRBJ1-4 | TRBV6-5 | - | - | CASSSPGVLGGKLFF | TGTGCCAGCAGTTCACCAGGCGTCCTAGGGGGAAAACTGTTTTTT
TRBJ1-1 | TRBV5-1 | - | - | CASSLPSHGSRSTEAFF | TGCGCCAGCAGCTTACCCTCCCATGGAAGCAGGTCCACTGAAGCTTTCTTT